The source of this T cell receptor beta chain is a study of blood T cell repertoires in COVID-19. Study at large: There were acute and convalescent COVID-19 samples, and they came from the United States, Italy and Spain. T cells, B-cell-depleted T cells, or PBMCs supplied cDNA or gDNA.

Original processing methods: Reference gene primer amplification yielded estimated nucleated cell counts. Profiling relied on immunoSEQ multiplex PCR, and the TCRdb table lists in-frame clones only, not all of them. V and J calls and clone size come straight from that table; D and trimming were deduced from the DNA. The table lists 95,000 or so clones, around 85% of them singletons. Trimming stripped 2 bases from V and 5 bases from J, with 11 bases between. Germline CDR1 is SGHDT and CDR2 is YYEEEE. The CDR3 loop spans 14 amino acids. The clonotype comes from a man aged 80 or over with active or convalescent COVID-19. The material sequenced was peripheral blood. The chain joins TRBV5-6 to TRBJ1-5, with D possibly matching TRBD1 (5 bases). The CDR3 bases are TGTGCCAGCAGCTTCGGGGGTTCGTATCAGCCCCAGCATTTT. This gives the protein CASSFGGSYQPQHF.